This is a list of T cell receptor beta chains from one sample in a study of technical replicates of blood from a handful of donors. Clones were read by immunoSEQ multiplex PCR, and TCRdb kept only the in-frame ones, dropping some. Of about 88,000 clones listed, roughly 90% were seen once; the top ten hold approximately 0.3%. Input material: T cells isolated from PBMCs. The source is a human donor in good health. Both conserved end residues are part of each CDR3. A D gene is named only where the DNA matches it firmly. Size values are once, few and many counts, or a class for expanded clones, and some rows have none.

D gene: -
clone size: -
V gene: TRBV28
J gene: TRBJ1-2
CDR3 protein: CASSLSVLGYTF
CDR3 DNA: TGTGCCAGCAGTTTATCTGTCCTAGGCTACACCTTC

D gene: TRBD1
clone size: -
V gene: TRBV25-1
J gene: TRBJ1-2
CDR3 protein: CASSEKGQGLYTF
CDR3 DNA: TGTGCCAGCAGTGAGAAAGGACAGGGCCTATACACCTTC

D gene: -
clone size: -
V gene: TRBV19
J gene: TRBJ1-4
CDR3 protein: CASRSPGGGNEKLFF
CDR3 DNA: TGTGCCAGTAGGAGTCCCGGGGGAGGTAATGAAAAACTGTTTTTT

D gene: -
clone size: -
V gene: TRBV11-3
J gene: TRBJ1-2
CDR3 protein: CASSPGPGEDRATNYGYTF
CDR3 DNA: TGTGCCAGCAGCCCAGGGCCGGGGGAGGACCGGGCGACTAACTATGGCTACACCTTC

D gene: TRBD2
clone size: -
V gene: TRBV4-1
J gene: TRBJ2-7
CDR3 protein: CASSHTSGSSYEQYF
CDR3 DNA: TGCGCCAGCAGCCACACTAGCGGGAGCTCCTACGAGCAGTACTTC

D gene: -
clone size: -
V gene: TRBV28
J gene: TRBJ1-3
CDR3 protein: CASSPGNTGNTIYF
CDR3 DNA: TGTGCCAGCAGTCCAGGGAACACTGGAAACACCATATATTTT

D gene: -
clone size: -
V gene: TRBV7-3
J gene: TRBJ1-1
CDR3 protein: CASSAERFTEAFF
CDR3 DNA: TGTGCCAGCAGCGCAGAGCGTTTCACTGAAGCTTTCTTT

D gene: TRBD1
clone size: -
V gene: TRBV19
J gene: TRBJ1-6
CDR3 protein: CASSPGTGSGLNSPLHF
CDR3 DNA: TGTGCCAGTTCGCCCGGGACAGGGAGCGGACTTAATTCACCCCTCCACTTT

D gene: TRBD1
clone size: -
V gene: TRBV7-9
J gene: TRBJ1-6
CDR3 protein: CASSGGQGAYNSPLHF
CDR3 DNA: TGTGCCAGCAGCGGGGGACAGGGCGCCTATAATTCACCCCTCCACTTT

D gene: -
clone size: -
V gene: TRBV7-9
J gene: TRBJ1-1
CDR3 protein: CASSPKSTVNTEAFF
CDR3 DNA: TGTGCCAGCAGCCCAAAATCGACAGTGAACACTGAAGCTTTCTTT

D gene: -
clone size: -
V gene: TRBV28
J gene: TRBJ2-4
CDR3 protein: CASSQTKNIQYF
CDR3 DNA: TGTGCCAGCAGTCAAACCAAAAACATTCAGTACTTC

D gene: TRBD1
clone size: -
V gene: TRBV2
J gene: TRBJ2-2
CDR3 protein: CASRNTGQGNIGTGELFF
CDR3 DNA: TGTGCCAGCAGAAATACGGGACAGGGAAATATTGGCACCGGGGAGCTGTTTTTT

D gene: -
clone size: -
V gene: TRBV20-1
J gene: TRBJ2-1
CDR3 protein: CSARTNNEQFF
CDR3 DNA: TGCAGTGCGCGGACAAACAATGAGCAGTTCTTC

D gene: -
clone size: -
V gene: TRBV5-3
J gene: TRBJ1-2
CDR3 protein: CARGPYGYTF
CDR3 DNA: TGTGCCAGAGGGCCTTATGGCTACACCTTC

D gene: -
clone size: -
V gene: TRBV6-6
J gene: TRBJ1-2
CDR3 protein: CASSQWTAGVNYGYTF
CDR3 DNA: TGTGCCAGCAGCCAATGGACAGCGGGGGTTAACTATGGCTACACCTTC

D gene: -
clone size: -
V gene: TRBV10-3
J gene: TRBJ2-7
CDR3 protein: CAISPGQSPYEQYF
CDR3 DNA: TGTGCCATCAGCCCAGGACAAAGCCCCTACGAGCAGTACTTC

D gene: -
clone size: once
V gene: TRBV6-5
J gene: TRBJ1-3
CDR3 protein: CASSYKPGNTIYF
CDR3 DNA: TGTGCCAGCAGTTATAAGCCCGGAAACACCATATATTTT

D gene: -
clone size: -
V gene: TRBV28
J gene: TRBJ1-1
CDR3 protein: CASRRQLDTEAFF
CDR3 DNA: TGTGCCAGCAGGCGACAGCTGGACACTGAAGCTTTCTTT

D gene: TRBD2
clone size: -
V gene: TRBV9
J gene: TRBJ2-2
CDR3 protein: CASSVLAGRNTGELFF
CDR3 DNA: TGTGCCAGCAGCGTACTAGCGGGCAGGAACACCGGGGAGCTGTTTTTT

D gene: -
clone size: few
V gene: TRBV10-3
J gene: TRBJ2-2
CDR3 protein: CATHKNTGELFF
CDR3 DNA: TGTGCCACCCACAAAAACACCGGGGAGCTGTTTTTT

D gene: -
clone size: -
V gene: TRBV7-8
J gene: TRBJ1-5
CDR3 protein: CASSLVNVGAWDSNQPQHF
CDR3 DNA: TGTGCCAGCAGCTTAGTTAATGTGGGGGCTTGGGATAGCAATCAGCCCCAGCATTTT

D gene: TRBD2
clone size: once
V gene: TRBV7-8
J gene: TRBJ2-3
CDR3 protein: CASSRGAGGLTDTQYF
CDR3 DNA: TGTGCCAGCAGCCGGGGCGCGGGGGGCCTGACAGATACGCAGTATTTT

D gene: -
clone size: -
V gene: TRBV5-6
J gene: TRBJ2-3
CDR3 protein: CASSLTPPGRAVSQYF
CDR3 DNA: TGTGCCAGCAGCTTGACACCCCCGGGCAGGGCAGTGTCGCAGTATTTT

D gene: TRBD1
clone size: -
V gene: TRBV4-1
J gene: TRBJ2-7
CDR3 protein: CASSQVPGQGSQYF
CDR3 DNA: TGCGCCAGCAGCCAAGTACCGGGACAGGGGTCGCAGTACTTC